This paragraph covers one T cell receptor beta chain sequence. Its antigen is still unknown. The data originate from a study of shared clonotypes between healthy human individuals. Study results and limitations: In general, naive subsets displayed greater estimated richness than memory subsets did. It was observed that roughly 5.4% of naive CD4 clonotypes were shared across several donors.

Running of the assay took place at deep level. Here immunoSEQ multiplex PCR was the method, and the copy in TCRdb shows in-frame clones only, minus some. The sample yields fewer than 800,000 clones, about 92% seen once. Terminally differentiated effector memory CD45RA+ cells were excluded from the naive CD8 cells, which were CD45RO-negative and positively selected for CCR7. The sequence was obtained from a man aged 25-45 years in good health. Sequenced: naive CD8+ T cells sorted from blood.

As DNA, the CDR3 is TGTGCCCTGGCCCTGGCTGGCATCGAAGAGACCCAGTACTTC. Translated: CALALAGIEETQYF. V is TRBV6-1 and J is TRBJ2-5; the D is unclear. The CDR3 is 14 amino acids. Trimming stripped 11 bases from V and 3 bases from J, with 19 bases between. Germline V lookup: CDR1 MNHNS, CDR2 SASEGT.